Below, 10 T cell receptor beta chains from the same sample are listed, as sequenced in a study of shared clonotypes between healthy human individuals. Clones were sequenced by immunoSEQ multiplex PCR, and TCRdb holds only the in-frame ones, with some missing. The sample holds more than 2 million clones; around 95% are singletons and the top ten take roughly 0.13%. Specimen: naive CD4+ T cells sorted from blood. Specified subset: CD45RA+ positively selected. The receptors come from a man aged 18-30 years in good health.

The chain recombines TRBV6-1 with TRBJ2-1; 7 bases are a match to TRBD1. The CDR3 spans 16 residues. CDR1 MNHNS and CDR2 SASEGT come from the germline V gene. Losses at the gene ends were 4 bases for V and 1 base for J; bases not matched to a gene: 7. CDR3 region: CASSAPGRGSYNEQFF. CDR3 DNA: TGTGCCAGCAGTGCCCCCGGCAGGGGGTCCTACAATGAGCAGTTCTTC.

Here the CDR3 reads CASSKPGTYEQYF. In DNA, the CDR3 is TGTGCCAGCAGTAAGCCGGGAACCTACGAGCAGTACTTC. The chain links TRBV6-5 to TRBJ2-7; possible D gene TRBD2, 5 bases. CDR1 and CDR2 from the germline V gene are MNHEY and SVGAGI. Trimming removed 5 bases from V and 2 bases from J, with 10 bases in between. The CDR3 consists of 13 residues.

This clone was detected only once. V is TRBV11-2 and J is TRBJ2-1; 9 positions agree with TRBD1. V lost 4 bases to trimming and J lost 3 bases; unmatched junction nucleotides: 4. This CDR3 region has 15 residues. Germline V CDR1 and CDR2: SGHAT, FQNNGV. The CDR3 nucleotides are TGTGCCAGCAGCTGGGGACAGGGCTTCTACAATGAGCAGTTCTTC. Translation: CASSWGQGFYNEQFF.

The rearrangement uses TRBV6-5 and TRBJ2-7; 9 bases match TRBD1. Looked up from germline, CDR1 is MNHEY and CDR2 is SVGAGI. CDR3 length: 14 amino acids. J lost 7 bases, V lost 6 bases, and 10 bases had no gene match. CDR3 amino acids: CASSRGQGSQEQYF. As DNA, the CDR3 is TGTGCCAGCAGCCGCGGACAGGGGAGTCAAGAGCAGTACTTC.

DNA for the CDR3: TGTGCCAGCAGCCCTGGGACAGGGCTGGGATATGGCTACACCTTC. Translated: CASSPGTGLGYGYTF. The chain is built from TRBV7-2 and TRBJ1-2; 9 positions match TRBD1. CDR3 length: 15 residues. Germline V lookup: CDR1 SGHTA, CDR2 FQGNSA. J lost 5 bases, V lost 5 bases, and 9 bases had no gene match.

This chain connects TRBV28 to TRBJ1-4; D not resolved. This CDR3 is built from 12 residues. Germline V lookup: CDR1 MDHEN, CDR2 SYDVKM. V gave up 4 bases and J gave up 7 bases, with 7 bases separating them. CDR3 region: CASSSPPEKLFF. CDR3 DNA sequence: TGTGCCAGCAGTTCCCCCCCTGAAAAACTGTTTTTT.

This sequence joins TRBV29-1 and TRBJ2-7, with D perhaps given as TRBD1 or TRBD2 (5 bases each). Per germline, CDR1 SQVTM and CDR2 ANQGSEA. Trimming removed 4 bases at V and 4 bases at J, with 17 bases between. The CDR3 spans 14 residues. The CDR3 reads CSVAGRAGLYEQYF. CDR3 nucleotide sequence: TGCAGCGTTGCAGGGCGGGCAGGGCTTTACGAGCAGTACTTC.

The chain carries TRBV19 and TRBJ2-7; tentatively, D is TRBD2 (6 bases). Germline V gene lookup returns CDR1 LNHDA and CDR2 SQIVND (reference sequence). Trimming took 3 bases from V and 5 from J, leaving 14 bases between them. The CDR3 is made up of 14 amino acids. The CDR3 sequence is CASSIWERRDEQYF. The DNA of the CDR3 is TGTGCCAGTAGTATTTGGGAAAGGAGGGACGAGCAGTACTTC.

CDR3 loop: CASSGLTGGNEKLFF. The DNA for the CDR3 is TGTGCCAGCAGTGGACTGACAGGGGGCAATGAAAAACTGTTTTTT. This chain connects TRBV6-1 to TRBJ1-4, with TRBD1 identical over 10 bases. Per germline, CDR1 MNHNS and CDR2 SASEGT. The CDR3 has 15 amino acids. Losses at the gene ends were 4 bases for V and 5 bases for J; bases not matched to a gene: 4.

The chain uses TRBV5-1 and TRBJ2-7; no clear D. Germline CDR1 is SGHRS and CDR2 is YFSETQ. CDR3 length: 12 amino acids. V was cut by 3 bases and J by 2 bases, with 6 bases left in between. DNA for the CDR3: TGCGCCAGCAGCTCCGTCGCCTACGAGCAGTACTTC. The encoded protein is CASSSVAYEQYF.